What follows is one TCR beta chain and its context. The antigen it binds to is not known. Within one base of it there is no much larger clone, and no base qualities were kept. The CDR3, cysteine through phenylalanine, is 14 amino acids long. Of all the DNA, just the CDR3 is kept, 42 bases in frame from base 1. Trimming removed 5 bases from V and 13 bases from J, leaving 21 bases between the germline ends. The library was made by 5' RACE. Sequencing relied on an Illumina HiSeq 2500. A second roughly 6 to 11 cycle PCR used a sample-barcoded 5' primer and a J-beta primer mix. A unique molecular identifier was introduced onto each TCR beta cDNA molecule by a template-switch 5' adaptor carrying 12 random nucleotides. At least 2.5 million CDR3-containing paired-end reads were obtained from each sample. First-strand cDNA was synthesized from all RNA with the Mint cDNA synthesis kit, primed by a TRBC-specific oligonucleotide. Following uracil-DNA glycosylase treatment, a first 18-cycle PCR with universal primers M1SS and BC2_uni_R was performed on all cDNA. Regarding the original processing steps: For normalization, 1 million high-quality reads were randomly selected from each sample, with every read carrying a distinct molecular identifier. Instead of being binned into consensus sequences, reads that shared molecular identifiers were thrown out. CDR3 identification, clonotype clustering and error correction used MiTCR with a Q25 quality threshold and the strictest error-elimination algorithm. A nonparametric unseen species model with Euler transformation was used to estimate lower-bound total TCR beta diversity. TCRdb reprocessing: public reads trimmed at Q25 with fastp, clones called with MiXCR, in-frame beta chains kept. Each CDR3 protein gets just one entry, which takes the most common genes and DNA from the rows behind it. The V and J calls and clone size are TCRdb's, not the authors'. This sample lists hundreds of thousands of distinct CDR3 sequences; about 56% were detected once. The ten biggest clones cover more than 25% of the sample.

This specimen belongs to a study of blood T cells in healthy people across ages (dated by TCRdb to 2015 to 2017). Background on the whole study: In model experiments, roughly one uniquely barcoded TCR beta cDNA molecule per two T cells was captured by template switching. Two additional independent replicas of 1 million unique cDNA reads from the same blood draw were analyzed for two donors (one aged 18 to 30 and one aged 80 or older). The donors were split into four age groups: young (average roughly 15 years), middle-aged (around 40), aged (approximately 59) and long-lived (about 82). Age-related changes in TCR beta repertoire diversity were measured in the study by deep sequencing normalized with unique cDNA molecular identifiers. Donors of different ages were randomly distributed across sequencing lanes to avoid experimental bias. General study outcomes and caveats: Compared with the aged group, the long-lived group had more naive CD4+ T cells, fewer expanded clones and increased TCR diversity, a pattern suggesting age selection. As age increased, observed TCR beta diversity per million T cells dropped in a roughly linear way, and a significant reduction was already evident by age 40. The percentage of naive T cells measured by flow cytometry correlated strongly with observed TCR beta diversity. Because donor CMV infection status was unknown, age-related changes in expanded clonotypes were potentially confounded. Total diversity estimates from one million sequenced T cells were considered lower bounds and underestimates. Since profiling was done on bulk unsorted PBMCs, naive and antigen-experienced compartments could not be conclusively compared.

Donors were under 40 systemically healthy Caucasian individuals from Russia aged roughly 6 to 100 years. Ten milliliters of peripheral blood were drawn from each donor into EDTA-treated Vacutainer tubes. Ficoll-Paque density-gradient centrifugation was used to isolate PBMCs, with at least 7 million per sample. Total RNA, at least 6 micrograms per sample, was extracted from PBMCs with Trizol reagent. For every donor, an aliquot of PBMCs went through flow cytometry to measure the percentages of naive CD45RAhigh/CD27high T cells. The chain is made from TRBV12-3 or TRBV12-4 and TRBJ2-1, with no confident D gene call. The clonotype comes from a man aged 35 to 55 in good health. The specimen sequenced was blood. The bases are TGTGCCAGCAGTCCGGGTTATGATGGAGAGACCCAGTTCTTC. This gives the protein CASSPGYDGETQFF.